This T cell receptor beta chain derives from a study of shared clonotypes between healthy human individuals (dated by TCRdb to 2018 to 2020). Concerning the study at large: Three men and a couple of women, aged 18 to 49 years, made up the cohort. Per donor, three plates each were used for CD4 naive and CD4 memory, two for CD8 naive, and one for CD8 memory. To estimate repertoire size and how much clonotype sharing occurs between individuals, the study deeply sequenced the blood TCR repertoires of several healthy adults. Libraries were prepared and TCR repertoires were sequenced by different laboratories using diverse techniques, in order to increase sequencing depth and limit assay-specific biases. Each donor's leukapheresis produced roughly between roughly 0.85 and 9.5 billion PBMCs. The investigation overall reported the following: Even with the large sequencing depth, rarefaction of the sorted-subset datasets indicated that sequencing was incomplete. When four donors were compared, the shared fraction of clonotypes was around 5% for naive CD4, approximately 3.3% for naive CD8, roughly 2.5% for memory CD4, and 0.4% for memory CD8. Because the study included a small number of donors, the genetic and exposure-history diversity represented was limited. Naive subsets generally had larger estimated clonotype richness than memory subsets. Only blood was sampled, and tissue TCR repertoires likely differ from those in blood. Pairwise subsampling indicated that sequencing depth was expected to affect the degree of clonotype sharing among donors. Compared with non-shared clonotypes, the clonotypes found in all four sorted-subset donors had higher generation probabilities.

Using the deep immunoSEQ assay, multiplex PCR amplified TCR CDR3 regions from genomic DNA. Genomic DNA extracted from each cell subset was distributed evenly over all wells of several immunoSEQ 96-well plates, and each plate served as one replicate. For sorted subsets, each replicate PCR was loaded with 200 ng genomic DNA, equivalent to 32,000 or so T cell genomes. Purified libraries were quantified with a Qubit 3.0 fluorometer, sized on a Bioanalyzer 2100, and re-quantified with the KAPA Library Quantification kit. A separate single-read 150-cycle Illumina NextSeq 550 flow cell was used to sequence each immunoSEQ 96-well plate. As for how the authors treated the data: The immunoSEQ output contained only junctional sequences without quality scores, so filtering could not match that applied to full-length reads. To assign V/J genes and CDR3, sequences were annotated using PyIR, a Python wrapper for IgBLAST v1.9, with IMGT germline references. Reads were removed for weak V/J assignments (E-value above 1e-6), missing CDR3, stop codons, out-of-frame junctions, or ambiguous translated residues. V3J clonotypes were defined as sequences sharing the same inferred V gene, J gene, and CDR3 amino acid sequence. The percentage overlap between two repertoires was calculated by dividing the number of shared unique clonotypes by the size of the smaller repertoire. Repertoire richness was assessed with RTK rarefaction, the Chao1 estimator, and Recon v2.1 estimates of unobserved clonotypes. Generation probabilities for all TCRbeta clonotypes obtained by the gDNA method from a handful of donors were computed using OLGA. What TCRdb holds here is the immuneACCESS table cut down to in-frame rearrangements. Part of the clones is not present; checked against another copy, under half of the missing clones reflect an unresolved V gene, and the others are unexplained. The V and J calls and clone size are taken from that table; D and trimming were inferred from the DNA. The sample includes about 1.1 million clones, with around 78% observed a single time. Roughly 0.55% of the sample goes to the ten largest clones.

The donors were healthy, HIV-negative adults who had no recently reported acute infections or vaccinations. Every donor was a Caucasian adult living in Nashville, Tennessee, USA. Magnetic negative selection was used to enrich CD4+ T cells, after which naive cells were positively selected on CD45RA and the negative fraction became the memory subset. Blood was obtained by leukapheresis, after which PBMCs were separated by Ficoll-Histopaque density gradient centrifugation and cryopreserved in liquid nitrogen vapor phase. Purity and quantity of every magnetically sorted T cell population were checked by analytical flow cytometry. Genomic DNA was isolated from each sorted fraction and quantified by UV absorbance on a Nanodrop 2000c. With regard to this clone: The antigen it binds to is not known. No much larger clone exists at a distance of one base, and base qualities are not known.

The germline V gene provides CDR1 SGHRS and CDR2 YFSETQ. V loses 2 bases of germline sequence and J loses 4 bases, and the interval between the two ends is 7 bases. The CDR3 has 13 amino acids, counting the end cysteine and phenylalanine. This entry keeps only the CDR3 DNA: 39 bases, framed from base 1. This sequence was found in a man younger than 35 in good health. Some clones in this sample may be carry-over from other donors' samples. The specimen sequenced was memory CD4+ T cells from PBMCs. The sample's cell subset or site label, decoded: CD45RA-negative fraction. This receptor chain uses TRBV5-1 and TRBJ2-1, with no D gene named confidently. The CDR3 sequence is CASSFGRYNEQFF. The sequence in DNA is TGCGCCAGCAGCTTCGGTAGATACAATGAGCAGTTCTTC. Full variable domain (CDR3 extended with the reference TRBV5-1 and TRBJ2-1 proteins): KAGVTQTPRYLIKTRGQQVTLSCSPISGHRSVSWYQQTPGQGLQFLFEYFSETQRNKGNFPGRFSGRQFSNSRSEMNVSTLELGDSALYLCASSFGRYNEQFFGPGTRLTVL.